These 28 T cell receptor beta chains came from one sample sequenced in a study of T cell clonality in common variable immunodeficiency. Libraries were prepared by immunoSEQ multiplex PCR; TCRdb keeps only in-frame clonotypes and omits some of them. This repertoire lists about 37,000 clones without singletons; about 0.86% sits in the top ten. Sequencing used peripheral blood mononuclear cells. These receptors originate from a person aged 18 to 75 in good health.

This clone was counted many times. Coverage ceases 3 residues before the CDR3 finishes, and the germline J gene fills in the end. The rearrangement uses TRBV29-1 and TRBJ2-1; the D is unclear. The CDR3 consists of 15 residues. V shed 4 bases and J shed 6 bases, with 19 bases lying between them. Germline V gene lookup returns CDR1 SQVTM and CDR2 ANQGSEA. The CDR3 bases that were read are TGCAGCGTTGCCCCTATGGGCTCCTACTCCAATGAG. Translated: CSVAPMGSYSNE. The CDR3 in full is CSVAPMGSYSNEQFF.

The sample holds many counts of this clone. Compared with germline, one end of the junction differs, possibly owing to a read error. Read sequence stops 3 residues before the CDR3 end, and the germline J gene provides the missing end. This rearrangement joins TRBV4-2 to TRBJ1-1; D might be TRBD1 (5 bases). Germline-derived CDR1 and CDR2 are LGHNA and YNFKEQ. The CDR3 is made up of 14 amino acids. The covered CDR3 bases are TGCGCCAGCAGCCAAGAGAGACAGAGCACTGAA. Translation gives CASSQERQSTE. The whole CDR3 sequence is CASSQERQSTEAFF.

At least ten counts were recorded for this clone. The junction departs from germline at one end; a sequencing error may be responsible. CDR3 in amino acids: CASSYYSYTEAFF. CDR3 DNA (partial): TGTGCCAGCAGCTACTACAGCTACACTGAA. This chain connects TRBV6-2 or TRBV6-3 to TRBJ1-1; D is undetermined. The read comes to an end 3 residues before the CDR3 does, leaving the germline J gene to fill in the end. The CDR3 totals 13 residues. Germline-derived CDR1 and CDR2 are MNHEY and SVGEGT.

The sample holds many counts of this clone. The read ends 3 residues shy of where the CDR3 ends; the end is completed using the germline J gene. The chain links TRBV28 to TRBJ2-1, with TRBD1 identical over 10 bases. CDR1 and CDR2 from the germline V gene are MDHEN and SYDVKM. The ends lost 5 bases at V and 5 bases at J; junction bases unmatched: 12. The CDR3 has 17 residues. CDR3 sequence reads: CASSPSLGQGTNNEQFF. The sequenced part of the CDR3 DNA is TGTGCCAGCAGTCCGTCCCTGGGACAGGGGACAAACAATGAG. The complete variable domain, with remaining parts taken from reference TRBV28 and TRBJ2-1, reads DVKVTQSSRYLVKRTGEKVFLECVQDMDHENMFWYRQDPGLGLRLIYFSYDVKMKEKGDIPEGYSVSREKKERFSLILESASTNQTSMYLCASSPSLGQGTNNEQFFGPGTRLTVL.

This clone was detected many times. Sequencing ends 3 residues short of the CDR3 end; the germline J gene provides the rest. The rearrangement links TRBV7-2 to TRBJ1-4; tentatively, D is TRBD1 (5 bases). The germline V gene encodes CDR1 SGHTA and CDR2 FQGNSA. V was trimmed by 2 bases and J by 7 bases, leaving 14 bases between them. This CDR3 has 15 amino acids. This CDR3 is CASSLKTGLSEKLFF. The part of the CDR3 DNA that was read is TGTGCCAGCAGCTTAAAAACAGGCTTGTCTGAAAAA.

This clone was detected many times. The read ends 3 residues early relative to the CDR3; the germline J gene fills the gap. The V and J genes are TRBV5-6 and TRBJ2-2, with D possibly being TRBD1 (5 bases). V was shortened by 6 bases and J by 3 bases, with 15 bases between the two germline ends. The germline V gene has CDR1 SGHDT and CDR2 YYEEEE. CDR3 length equals 15 residues. The CDR3 DNA, read in part, is TGTGCCAGCACCCATAAATGGGGCCACACCGGGGAG. It translates to CASTHKWGHTGE. From start to end, the CDR3 is CASTHKWGHTGELFF.

This clone occurred many times. The sequenced fragment ends 3 residues before the CDR3 boundary, so the rest is inferred from the germline J gene. The V and J genes are TRBV6-2 or TRBV6-3 and TRBJ2-3, with 8 bases fitting TRBD1. V dropped 2 bases and J dropped 7; count of bases not matched to a gene: 5. This CDR3 has 14 residues. Germline lookup yields CDR1 MNHEY and CDR2 SVGEGT. The CDR3 loop is CASSYPGGFNTQYF. The sequenced CDR3 bases are TGTGCCAGCAGTTACCCAGGGGGCTTTAATACG.

Note on this clone: The read falls 3 residues short of the CDR3 end, and the missing part is taken from the germline J gene. The rearrangement joins TRBV30 to TRBJ2-5, with a tentative D call TRBD2 (5 bases). With 2 bases removed from V and 5 bases from J, the gap between germline ends came to 9 bases. Germline V lookup: CDR1 GTSNPN, CDR2 SVGIG (reference sequence). CDR3 size: 12 residues. This CDR3 reads CAWSSSAETQYF. Incomplete CDR3 DNA: TGTGCCTGGAGTAGTAGCGCCGAGACC.

This clone was picked up many times. The CDR3 extends 3 residues past the end of the read, so its final part is completed from the germline J gene. The V call is TRBV19, the J call TRBJ1-1, with D perhaps matching TRBD1 (6 bases). There are 15 residues in the CDR3. CDR1 is LNHDA and CDR2 is SQIVND in the germline V gene (reference sequence). Trimming removed 0 bases at V and 1 base at J, with 9 bases between. CDR3 region: CASSIDRDKNTEAFF. CDR3 bases read: TGTGCCAGTAGTATAGACCGGGACAAGAACACTGAA.

At least ten counts were recorded for this clone. Read coverage stops 3 residues before the CDR3 terminus; the germline J gene supplies the remainder. V gene TRBV7-4 combines with J gene TRBJ2-5, with D possibly being TRBD2 (5 bases). This CDR3 contains 16 residues. Germline CDR1 SGHVT, CDR2 SQSDAQ. V lost 1 base, J lost 5 bases, and 17 bases lay in between. Incomplete CDR3 DNA: TGTGCCAGCAGCTTAGAGCATCGGACGCGGGCGGAGACC. This sequence encodes CASSLEHRTRAET. The CDR3, in full, reads CASSLEHRTRAETQYF.

This clone occurred many times. Mismatch with germline at one junction end may stem from a read error. The CDR3 extends 3 residues past the end of the read, so its final part is completed from the germline J gene. This chain uses TRBV4-2 with TRBJ1-2; D gene unclear. This CDR3 is built from 15 residues. The germline V gene encodes CDR1 LGHNA and CDR2 YNFKEQ. The DNA read from the CDR3 is TGCGCCAGCAGCCAAGATGGGCTGTCGGCGTATGGC. Encoded protein: CASSQDGLSAYG. The complete CDR3 protein is CASSQDGLSAYGYTF.

This clone was picked up a small number of times. The CDR3 end lies 3 residues beyond the end of the read and is filled in from the germline J gene. J is TRBJ1-6 and V is TRBV5-4; D uncertain. Germline CDR1 and CDR2: SGHNT and YYREEE (reference sequence). The CDR3 has 14 amino acids. With 0 bases removed from V and 6 bases from J, the gap between germline ends came to 7 bases. CDR3 bases read: TGTGCCAGCAGCTTGGGGCCAGTTAATTCACCC. This gives the protein CASSLGPVNSP. The entire CDR3 is CASSLGPVNSPLHF.

This clone was recorded at least ten times. The sequenced fragment ends 3 residues before the CDR3 boundary, so the rest is inferred from the germline J gene. V and J are TRBV5-1 and TRBJ2-4; 10 bases are a match to TRBD1. The CDR3 runs 15 residues. Germline V gene data show CDR1 as SGHRS and CDR2 as YFSETQ. CDR3 amino acids: CASSSGDRGMIPQYF. CDR3 DNA, as far as it was read: TGCGCCAGCAGCTCTGGGGACAGGGGAATGATCCCT.

This clone was detected many times. Read data end 3 residues before the CDR3 end; the end is taken from the germline J gene. This chain joins TRBV11-3 and TRBJ1-1, with D tentatively TRBD1 (5 bases). V lost 3 bases, J lost 5 bases, and 10 bases lay in between. This CDR3 has 13 amino acids. The germline gives CDR1 SGHNT, CDR2 YENEEA. Incomplete CDR3 DNA: TGTGCCAGCAGCTTCACCCCAGGGACTGAA. It codes for CASSFTPGTE. The whole CDR3 sequence is CASSFTPGTEAFF. The full variable domain, in which reference TRBV11-3 and TRBJ1-1 provide the parts outside the CDR3, is EAGVVQSPRYKIIEKKQPVAFWCNPISGHNTLYWYLQNLGQGPELLIRYENEEAVDDSQLPKDRFSAERLKGVDSTLKIQPAELGDSAVYLCASSFTPGTEAFFGQGTRLTVV.

This clone was detected a few times. A far bigger clonotype differs at one base, so this is likely a read error. The read comes to an end 3 residues before the CDR3 does, leaving the germline J gene to fill in the end. The chain recombines TRBV19 with TRBJ1-1, with TRBD1 matching 7 bases. J lost 2 bases, V lost 10 bases, and 13 bases had no gene match. The CDR3 sequence is 15 residues long. Germline V CDR1 and CDR2: LNHDA, SQIVND (reference sequence). The CDR3 sequence: CATRIGGDLNTEAFF. The covered CDR3 bases are TGTGCCACCCGGATAGGGGGCGATCTAAACACTGAA.

This clone was counted many times. The germline gene is not matched at one end of the junction; a read error may be the cause. CDR3 amino acids: CASSQDATSGYNEQFF. The CDR3 DNA, read in part, is TGCGCCAGCAGCCAAGATGCGACTAGCGGCTACAATGAG. The chain carries TRBV4-2 and TRBJ2-1; 9 positions match TRBD2. Coverage ceases 3 residues before the CDR3 finishes, and the germline J gene fills in the end. The germline V gene has CDR1 LGHNA and CDR2 YNFKEQ. The CDR3 is 16 residues long.

This clone has at least ten counts. Read coverage stops 3 residues before the CDR3 terminus; the germline J gene supplies the remainder. The genes are TRBV5-1 and TRBJ2-1; 7 nucleotides agree with TRBD2. J gave up 3 bases and V 1 base, and 10 bases lay outside the gene matches. The CDR3 covers 17 residues. CDR1 is SGHRS and CDR2 is YFSETQ in the germline V gene. CDR3 loop: CASSLKEASGNYNEQFF. The covered CDR3 bases are TGCGCCAGCAGCTTGAAGGAGGCTAGCGGTAACTACAATGAG.

Ten or more counts support this clone. The missing CDR3 end, 3 residues past where the read stops, is filled in from the germline J gene. The chain carries TRBV3-1 (or the pseudogene TRBV3-2) and TRBJ2-7; no clear D gene. CDR1 and CDR2 (germline): LGHDT, YNNKEL (reference sequence). The CDR3 totals 16 residues. Trimming took off 0 bases at V and 2 bases at J, with 14 bases between the two ends. The CDR3 bases that were read are TGTGCCAGCAGCCAAGATCCTACCCACTATCCCTACGAG. Its protein product is CASSQDPTHYPYE. The CDR3 in its entirety is CASSQDPTHYPYEQYF.

This clone was counted at least ten times. The missing CDR3 end, 3 residues past where the read stops, is filled in from the germline J gene. The chain uses TRBV6-2 or TRBV6-3 and TRBJ1-5, with 10 bases lining up with TRBD1. The CDR3 length is 15 residues. CDR1 is MNHEY and CDR2 is SVGEGT in the germline V gene. V dropped 6 bases and J dropped 6; count of bases not matched to a gene: 8. The sequenced CDR3 bases are TGTGCCAGCAGCATAAAGACAGGGGGCGGTCAGCCC. Translated: CASSIKTGGGQP. The CDR3 in its entirety is CASSIKTGGGQPQHF.

This clone has at least ten counts. The CDR3 end lies 3 residues beyond the end of the read and is filled in from the germline J gene. The rearrangement links TRBV5-1 to TRBJ2-1; 8 bases fit TRBD1. The germline V gene encodes CDR1 SGHRS and CDR2 YFSETQ. The CDR3 loop spans 15 amino acids. After removal of 4 bases from V and 1 base from J, the junction contained 4 bases not matched to a gene. CDR3 DNA (partial): TGCGCCAGCAGCCTCAGGGGGCTTTCCTACAATGAG. Residues: CASSLRGLSYNE. The CDR3 as a whole reads CASSLRGLSYNEQFF.

By its share, this clone is medium-sized. The sequence runs out 3 residues before the end of the CDR3; the remainder is reconstructed from the germline J gene. The gene calls are TRBV7-3 and TRBJ2-2, with no clear D. There are 12 residues in the CDR3. Germline CDR1 is SGHTA and CDR2 is FQGTGA. V lost 6 bases and J 3 bases, leaving 5 bases between the germline ends. This CDR3 is CASSSDTGELFF. The covered CDR3 bases are TGTGCCAGCAGTTCGGACACCGGGGAG.

This clone was seen many times. The read gets to within 3 residues of the CDR3 end, and the germline J gene fills in the rest. This chain connects TRBV20-1 to TRBJ2-5; D may be TRBD1 (5 bases). CDR1 and CDR2 (germline): DFQATT, SNEGSKA (reference sequence). V lost 2 bases to trimming and J lost 4 bases, with 14 bases between them. This CDR3 contains 14 residues. CDR3 bases read: TGCAGTGCTAGAAAGCCCGACAGCTCAGAGACC. Encoded protein: CSARKPDSSET. The CDR3 in its entirety is CSARKPDSSETQYF.

This clone was counted many times. The sequenced CDR3 bases are TGTGCCAGCAGCTCAGGGGTTAATTCACCC. It specifies CASSSGVNSP. The complete CDR3 reads CASSSGVNSPLHF. The J gene is TRBJ1-6, the V gene TRBV7-6; tentatively, D is TRBD1 (6 bases). Sequencing ends 3 residues short of the CDR3 end; the germline J gene provides the rest. The V gene lost 4 bases and the J gene lost 6 bases, with 7 bases spanning the gap. The CDR3 loop spans 13 amino acids. In germline, CDR1 is SGHVS, CDR2 FNYEAQ.

This clone was observed at least ten times. The read comes to an end 3 residues before the CDR3 does, leaving the germline J gene to fill in the end. The chain carries TRBV7-8 and TRBJ1-2, with D uncertain. Germline values: CDR1 SGHVS, CDR2 FQNEAQ. The CDR3 contains 14 residues. V shed 5 bases and J shed 4 bases, with 14 bases lying between them. CDR3 DNA (partial): TGTGCCAGCAGCCCGGCGCGGGAGGCCTATGGC. Amino acids: CASSPAREAYG. The complete CDR3 protein is CASSPAREAYGYTF.

This clone has ten or more counts. The read terminates 3 residues before the CDR3 end, so the remaining end is supplied by the germline J gene. The chain combines TRBV15 with TRBJ1-4, with D hard to call. V shed 1 base and J shed 4 bases, with 16 bases lying between them. The CDR3 is made up of 17 amino acids. Germline assignment: CDR1 LNHNV and CDR2 YYDKDF (reference sequence). The CDR3 bases that were read are TGTGCCACCAGCAGAGCCCCCCAGCTTCAGGTTAATGAAAAA. Translation: CATSRAPQLQVNEK. In full, the CDR3 reads CATSRAPQLQVNEKLFF.

The table lists this clone with many counts. Read coverage stops 3 residues before the CDR3 terminus; the germline J gene supplies the remainder. This sequence joins TRBV5-6 and TRBJ2-1; D not resolved. This CDR3 comprises 11 residues. Germline V lookup: CDR1 SGHDT, CDR2 YYEEEE. V lost 1 base, J lost 9 bases, and 5 bases lay in between. The CDR3 is CASSLYLEQFF. The covered CDR3 bases are TGTGCCAGCAGCTTGTATCTTGAG.

In this sample, this clone turned up many times. One end of the junction is discordant with germline, which a read error may explain. With the read ending 3 residues before the CDR3 end, the germline J gene is used to fill in that end. The chain combines TRBV4-2 with TRBJ2-4; 8 bases line up with TRBD1. This CDR3 is 14 amino acids long. Germline-derived CDR1 and CDR2 are LGHNA and YNFKEQ. Partial CDR3 DNA: TGCGCCAGCAGCCCCCGGCAGGGGGCGTACATT. It encodes CASSPRQGAYI. The entire CDR3 protein is CASSPRQGAYIQYF.

This clone showed up many times. The observed sequence ends 3 residues before the CDR3 terminus, with the missing tail filled in from the germline J gene. The chain carries TRBV10-3 and TRBJ2-7, with D perhaps matching TRBD1 (7 bases). Trimming shortened V by 7 bases and J by 5 bases, and 12 bases separated the two germline ends. This CDR3 comprises 12 residues. CDR1 and CDR2 from the germline V gene are ENHRY and SYGVKD. CDR3 bases read: TGTGCCATCACGGGGGACAGCAACGAG. It specifies CAITGDSNE. The complete CDR3 reads CAITGDSNEQYF.